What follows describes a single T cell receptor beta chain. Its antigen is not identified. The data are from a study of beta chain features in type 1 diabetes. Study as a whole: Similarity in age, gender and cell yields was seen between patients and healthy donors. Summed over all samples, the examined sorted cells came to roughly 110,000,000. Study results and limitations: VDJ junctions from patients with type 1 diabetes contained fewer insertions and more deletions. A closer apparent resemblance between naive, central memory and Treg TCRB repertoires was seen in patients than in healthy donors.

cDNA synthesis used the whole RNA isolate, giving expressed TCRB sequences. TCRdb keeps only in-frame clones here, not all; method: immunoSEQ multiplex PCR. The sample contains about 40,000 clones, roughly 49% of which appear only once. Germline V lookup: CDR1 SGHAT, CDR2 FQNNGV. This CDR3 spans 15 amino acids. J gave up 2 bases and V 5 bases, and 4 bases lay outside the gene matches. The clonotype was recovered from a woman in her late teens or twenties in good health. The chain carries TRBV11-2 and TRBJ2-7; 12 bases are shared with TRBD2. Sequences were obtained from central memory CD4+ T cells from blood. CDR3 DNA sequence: TGTGCCAGCAGCATCAGACTAGCGGGAGCCTACGAGCAGTACTTC. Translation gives CASSIRLAGAYEQYF.